The 9 T cell receptor beta chains below all came from one sample that was sequenced in a study of CD8+CD57+ T cells in acquired aplastic anemia. Genomic DNA was employed as the template in profiling TCR beta VDJ and CDR3. TCRdb redid the calling of the reads with MiXCR, one entry per CDR3 protein. Of roughly 180,000 distinct CDR3 sequences in the sample, 64% were seen once. The sample was sorted CD4+, CD8+, or CD8+CD57+ T cells (not recorded which) from PBMCs. Receptors were obtained from a human donor with severe aplastic anemia or a healthy control (not recorded which).

In its sample, this clonotype was seen once. In nucleotides, the CDR3 is TGTGCCAGCAGCTTTGCGGGACAGAACTACGAGCAGTACTTC. Encoded protein: CASSFAGQNYEQYF. This rearrangement joins TRBV7-8 to TRBJ2-7, with a tentative D call TRBD1 (7 bases). There are 14 residues in the CDR3. V was cut by 3 bases and J by 3 bases, with 12 bases left in between. Germline assignment: CDR1 SGHVS and CDR2 FQNEAQ.

The chain carries TRBV7-8 and TRBJ2-1; TRBD2 aligns across 7 bases. This CDR3 is built from 13 residues. The germline V gene encodes CDR1 SGHVS and CDR2 FQNEAQ. V lost 4 bases and J lost 6; bases outside the gene matches: 3. The CDR3, as DNA: TGTGCCAGCAGCTGGACTAGTGCCAATGAGCAGTTCTTC. It codes for CASSWTSANEQFF.

This chain joins TRBV7-9 and TRBJ1-1; D is unresolved. Looked up from germline, CDR1 is SEHNR and CDR2 is FQNEAQ (reference sequence). The CDR3 runs to 14 residues. V dropped 3 bases and J dropped 3 bases, with 11 bases sitting between them. CDR3 residues: CASSLNSDYTEAFF. DNA of the CDR3: TGTGCCAGCAGCTTGAACAGCGACTACACTGAAGCTTTCTTT.

The chain recombines TRBV20-1 with TRBJ2-1; TRBD2 might be the D (6 bases). V lost 8 bases, J lost 8 bases, and 16 bases lay in between. Germline CDR1 reads DFQATT; CDR2 reads SNEGSKA (reference sequence). The CDR3 contains 12 residues. Written as DNA, the CDR3 is TGCAGTCCCAGGGACTCGGTCGATGAGCAGTTCTTC. This codes for CSPRDSVDEQFF.

In this sample, this clonotype turned up many times. CDR3 protein: CAISDPDAGNQETQYF. DNA of the CDR3: TGTGCCATCAGTGATCCGGACGCCGGGAACCAAGAGACCCAGTACTTC. The chain couples TRBV10-3 to TRBJ2-5; perhaps TRBD2 as D (5 bases). In germline, CDR1 is ENHRY, CDR2 SYGVKD. The CDR3 is 16 amino acids. V gave up 3 bases and J gave up 0 bases, with 14 bases separating them.

The chain uses TRBV19 and TRBJ1-2; no firm D call. The CDR3 extends over 14 amino acids. Trimming cost V 3 bases and J 2 bases, with 10 bases left between them. Germline V gene sequence: CDR1 LNHDA, CDR2 SQIVND (reference sequence). The CDR3 loop reads CASSIGPYNYGYTF. The DNA of the CDR3 is TGTGCCAGTAGTATTGGTCCGTACAACTATGGCTACACCTTC.

This chain's CDR3 is CASRQDRTFNYGYTF. CDR3 nucleotides: TGCGCCAGCAGGCAGGACAGGACCTTTAACTATGGCTACACCTTC. V is TRBV5-1 and J is TRBJ1-2; 7 positions agree with TRBD1. The CDR3 has 15 amino acids. J was trimmed by 1 base and V by 5 bases; bases with no gene match: 8. CDR1 and CDR2 (germline): SGHRS, YFSETQ.

The rearrangement uses TRBV2 and TRBJ1-6; 11 bases match TRBD1. Per the germline V gene, CDR1 is SNHLY and CDR2 is FYNNEI. The CDR3 contains 15 residues. V gave up 5 bases and J gave up 10 bases; unmatched junction bases: 7. CDR3 sequence (DNA): TGTGCCAGCAGTTGGACAGGGGGCGTCGGGTCACCCCTCCACTTT. Encoded protein: CASSWTGGVGSPLHF.

CDR3 sequence: CASSAPQGGRETQYF. CDR3 bases: TGTGCCAGCAGCGCCCCGCAGGGGGGTAGGGAGACCCAGTACTTC. V gene TRBV9 combines with J gene TRBJ2-5, with D tentatively TRBD1 (7 bases). The V end was cut by 3 bases, the J end by 5 bases, with 17 bases between. This CDR3 has 15 amino acids. From germline, CDR1 is SGDLS and CDR2 YYNGEE.